The next 27 T cell receptor beta chains were all read from a single sample in a study of blood T cell repertoires in COVID-19. The protocol was immunoSEQ multiplex PCR, while the TCRdb copy is restricted to in-frame clones and leaves out a portion. The sample has 200,000 to 250,000 clones; less than 85% are singletons. The material sequenced was PBMCs or T cells enriched from blood (not recorded which). Receptor source: a man between 60 and 70 years old who had recovered from COVID-19.

The chain links TRBV2 to TRBJ1-2; 12 bases fit TRBD1. V dropped 3 bases and J dropped 4; count of bases not matched to a gene: 3. Germline V gives CDR1 SNHLY, CDR2 FYNNEI. The length of the CDR3 is 15 residues. This CDR3 is CASSEGTGGIYGYTF. For the CDR3, the DNA is TGTGCCAGCAGTGAGGGGACAGGGGGCATCTATGGCTACACCTTC.

The chain joins TRBV3-1 (or the pseudogene TRBV3-2) to TRBJ2-7; D is ambiguous. Germline-derived CDR1 and CDR2 are LGHDT and YNNKEL (reference sequence). V lost 2 bases and J lost 3, with 5 bases in between. The CDR3 covers 12 residues. CDR3 sequence: CASSQTFYEQYF. CDR3 nucleotides: TGTGCCAGCAGCCAAACTTTCTACGAGCAGTACTTC.

This clone is a singleton in its sample. CDR3 DNA: TGTGCCAGCAGCGCCGGACAGTCCCCCTCCGCGGGCTACACCTTC. As protein: CASSAGQSPSAGYTF. This rearrangement joins TRBV9 to TRBJ1-2; the D gene is possibly TRBD1 (6 bases). With 3 bases removed from V and 8 bases from J, the gap between germline ends came to 20 bases. The CDR3 sequence is 15 residues long. The V gene's germline CDR1 is SGDLS and CDR2 YYNGEE.

The J gene is TRBJ1-2, the V gene TRBV29-1; the D gene is possibly TRBD1 (6 bases). V was clipped by 4 bases and J by 3 bases, with 9 bases between them. The CDR3 loop spans 12 amino acids. Germline V gives CDR1 SQVTM, CDR2 ANQGSEA. The CDR3: CSVGTDYYGYTF. The DNA for the CDR3 is TGCAGCGTTGGGACAGATTACTATGGCTACACCTTC.

The CDR3 sequence: CASSRGLAGIHEQFF. The CDR3, as DNA: TGCGCCAGCAGTCGGGGACTAGCGGGGATCCATGAGCAGTTCTTC. V and J are TRBV10-2 and TRBJ2-1, with 13 bases aligning to TRBD2. The germline V gene has CDR1 WSHSY and CDR2 SAAADI. Germline trimming cut 5 bases from V and 8 bases from J; bases unmatched to any gene: 6. This CDR3 has 15 amino acids.

The table lists this clone with a count of one. The J gene is TRBJ1-4, the V gene TRBV2; D ambiguous. V was clipped by 4 bases and J by 7 bases, with 16 bases between them. Germline assignment: CDR1 SNHLY and CDR2 FYNNEI. The CDR3 length is 15 residues. The CDR3 nucleotides read TGTGCCAGCAGTGTACGAGGGAAGCTAGGTGAAAAACTGTTTTTT. Translation: CASSVRGKLGEKLFF.

The chain has TRBV30 and TRBJ2-3; 7 positions agree with TRBD2. J was trimmed by 0 bases and V by 2 bases; bases with no gene match: 2. In germline, CDR1 is GTSNPN, CDR2 SVGIG (reference sequence). This CDR3 spans 14 amino acids. This chain's CDR3 is CAWSPGLSTDTQYF. As DNA, the CDR3 is TGTGCCTGGAGTCCGGGACTAAGCACAGATACGCAGTATTTT.

This clone was seen only a few times. The chain carries TRBV5-1 and TRBJ1-2; 10 nucleotides agree with TRBD1. The germline V gene has CDR1 SGHRS and CDR2 YFSETQ. This CDR3 contains 15 residues. V was clipped by 5 bases and J by 9 bases; unmatched bases: 13. DNA for the CDR3: TGCGCCAGCAGGCCGGAGACAGGGGGCGTTACGCGCTACACCTTC. This codes for CASRPETGGVTRYTF.

CDR3 sequence reads: CASSRTAGNSGNTIYF. CDR3 coding DNA: TGTGCCAGCAGCAGGACGGCGGGGAACTCTGGAAACACCATATATTTT. This chain uses TRBV7-9 with TRBJ1-3; no firm D call. Germline CDR1 reads SEHNR; CDR2 reads FQNEAQ (reference sequence). The CDR3 is 16 amino acids. V lost 5 bases, J lost 0 bases, and 14 bases lay in between.

The V call is TRBV16, the J call TRBJ1-5, with D perhaps matching TRBD1 (5 bases). V was trimmed by 0 bases and J by 2 bases, leaving 11 bases between them. CDR1 KGHSY and CDR2 FQNENV come from the germline V gene. CDR3 length equals 16 residues. In nucleotides, the CDR3 is TGTGCCAGCAGCCAATCTGGGCAGGGTGGCAATCAGCCCCAGCATTTT. Its translation: CASSQSGQGGNQPQHF. The full variable domain, in which reference TRBV16 and TRBJ1-5 provide the parts outside the CDR3, is GEEVAQTPKHLVRGEGQKAKLYCAPIKGHSYVFWYQQVLKNEFKFLISFQNENVFDETGMPKERFSAKCLPNSPCSLEIQATKLEDSAVYFCASSQSGQGGNQPQHFGDGTRLSIL.

There are a few counts of this clone. J is TRBJ2-3 and V is TRBV9; D possibly corresponds to TRBD1 (6 bases). In germline, CDR1 is SGDLS, CDR2 YYNGEE. Trimming took off 4 bases at V and 4 bases at J, with 13 bases between the two ends. CDR3 length: 14 residues. The CDR3 coding sequence is TGTGCCAGCAGCTCCCATGGGGGCGCAGATACGCAGTATTTT. It yields the protein CASSSHGGADTQYF.

The V and J genes are TRBV10-3 and TRBJ1-2; TRBD1 matches at 8 bases. The germline V gene encodes CDR1 ENHRY and CDR2 SYGVKD. V gave up 4 bases and J gave up 4 bases; unmatched junction bases: 11. There are 16 residues in the CDR3. This CDR3 reads CAISGTPGQGGYGYTF. As DNA, the CDR3 is TGTGCCATCAGTGGGACCCCCGGACAGGGTGGCTATGGCTACACCTTC.

This clone was seen only once. This chain uses TRBV4-3 with TRBJ2-4; 10 bases are shared with TRBD1. CDR1 and CDR2 (germline): LGHNA, YSLEER. With 1 base clipped from V and 5 bases from J, the junction kept 5 bases outside the gene matches. The CDR3 extends over 16 amino acids. As DNA, the CDR3 is TGCGCCAGCAGCCAAGCCTGGGGGACAGGGGAAAACATTCAGTACTTC. The encoded protein is CASSQAWGTGENIQYF.

The chain uses TRBV7-9 and TRBJ1-3; no firm D call. Looked up from germline, CDR1 is SEHNR and CDR2 is FQNEAQ (reference sequence). This CDR3 contains 15 residues. The ends were cut back, 5 bases at V and 3 bases at J, with 14 bases in the middle. The CDR3 reads CASSHLEGRGNTIYF. The DNA for the CDR3 is TGTGCCAGCAGCCACCTAGAGGGCCGTGGAAACACCATATATTTT.

This chain joins TRBV6-5 and TRBJ1-5; 7 bases map to TRBD1. Germline V lookup: CDR1 MNHEY, CDR2 SVGAGI. The CDR3 extends over 14 amino acids. Trimming took 5 bases from V and 5 from J; bases not matched to a gene: 6. CDR3 DNA sequence: TGTGCCAGCAGTCGACAGGGTTTCGATCAGCCCCAGCATTTT. Its translation is CASSRQGFDQPQHF.

This clone was observed a few times. The rearrangement joins TRBV4-3 to TRBJ1-6; D is unclear. V dropped 1 base and J dropped 9 bases, with 16 bases sitting between them. The CDR3 has 16 residues. Germline V gives CDR1 LGHNA, CDR2 YSLEER. The DNA of the CDR3 is TGCGCCAGCAGCCAAGCGACTTTTGAAAAGCGTTCACCCCTCCACTTT. Protein sequence: CASSQATFEKRSPLHF.

The gene calls are TRBV12-3 or TRBV12-4 and TRBJ2-7; the D is unclear. The CDR3 has 12 residues. V was shortened by 8 bases and J by 8 bases, with 16 bases between the two germline ends. The CDR3 coding sequence is TGTGCCAGCGCGATCAAACCGGGTAAGCAGTACTTC. Protein product: CASAIKPGKQYF.

V is TRBV5-5 and J is TRBJ1-4; D possibly corresponds to TRBD1 (6 bases). The CDR3 has 14 residues. Germline assignment: CDR1 SGHKS and CDR2 YYEKEE (reference sequence). The germline V and J ends were trimmed by 4 bases and 8 bases, with 15 bases remaining between them. In nucleotides, the CDR3 is TGTGCCAGCAGCCTCTCAGGGGATCGGGAAAAACTGTTTTTT. Protein product: CASSLSGDREKLFF.

This chain uses TRBV19 with TRBJ2-5, with D possibly being TRBD1 (5 bases). The V end lost 4 bases, the J end lost 5 bases, and 14 bases lay between the germline ends. Germline V gives CDR1 LNHDA, CDR2 SQIVND (reference sequence). This CDR3 has 14 amino acids. The CDR3 DNA sequence: TGTGCCAGTAGTACAGCAGGGTCGGGCGAGACCCAGTACTTC. Translation: CASSTAGSGETQYF. The variable domain in full, completed from reference TRBV19 and TRBJ2-5, reads DGGITQSPKYLFRKEGQNVTLSCEQNLNHDAMYWYRQDPGQGLRLIYYSQIVNDFQKGDIAEGYSVSREKKESFPLTVTSAQKNPTAFYLCASSTAGSGETQYFGPGTRLLVL.

This clone was detected ten times or more. The chain uses TRBV11-2 and TRBJ1-3, with 7 positions matching TRBD1. The CDR3 loop spans 16 amino acids. V lost 3 bases, J lost 6 bases, and 11 bases stayed unmatched. CDR1 and CDR2 from the germline V gene are SGHAT and FQNNGV. The CDR3 nucleotides read TGTGCCAGCAGCTTTCAGGGGGGTTTTCTAGAAAACACCATATATTTT. Its translation is CASSFQGGFLENTIYF. The full variable domain, with the rest looked up from reference TRBV11-2 and TRBJ1-3, is EAGVAQSPRYKIIEKRQSVAFWCNPISGHATLYWYQQILGQGPKLLIQFQNNGVVDDSQLPKDRFSAERLKGVDSTLKIQPAKLEDSAVYLCASSFQGGFLENTIYFGEGSWLTVV.

This clone has just a few counts. The gene calls are TRBV7-2 and TRBJ1-2, with TRBD1 matching over 9 bases. V gave up 7 bases and J gave up 7 bases; unmatched junction bases: 7. Germline CDR1 and CDR2: SGHTA and FQGNSA. The CDR3 has 13 residues. CDR3: CASKLTGGSGYTF. The CDR3 region has the DNA TGTGCCAGCAAGTTGACAGGGGGGTCTGGCTACACCTTC.

The sample holds a few counts of this clone. This chain joins TRBV7-2 and TRBJ2-2; D is perhaps TRBD1 (5 bases). From germline, CDR1 is SGHTA and CDR2 FQGNSA. The V end was cut by 2 bases, the J end by 4 bases, with 8 bases between. The CDR3 totals 14 residues. The CDR3 spells CASSLLGVTGELFF. The CDR3 nucleotides read TGTGCCAGCAGCTTACTAGGGGTCACCGGGGAGCTGTTTTTT.

CDR3 nucleotide sequence: TGTGCCAGCAGCAGCCGGGGGAACACTGAAGCTTTCTTT. The encoded protein is CASSSRGNTEAFF. The V and J genes are TRBV7-8 and TRBJ1-1; D uncertain. Germline CDR1 and CDR2: SGHVS and FQNEAQ. The CDR3 totals 13 residues. V lost 5 bases, J lost 1 base, and 8 bases lay in between.

CDR3 nucleotides: TGTGCCACCCAAGGGGCAGGGGCTGAAAAACTGTTTTTT. It translates to CATQGAGAEKLFF. The chain links TRBV24-1 to TRBJ1-4, with D possibly matching TRBD1 (6 bases). The CDR3 consists of 13 residues. Trimming cost V 9 bases and J 7 bases, with 14 bases left between them. The germline V gene encodes CDR1 KGHDR and CDR2 SFDVKD.

This sequence joins TRBV12-3 or TRBV12-4 and TRBJ2-7; possible D gene TRBD2, 5 bases. The V end lost 6 bases, the J end lost 9 bases, and 12 bases lay between the germline ends. This CDR3 comprises 11 residues. CDR3 coding DNA: TGTGCCAGCAGCTCGGGGTCGGTGCAGTACTTC. Amino acid sequence: CASSSGSVQYF.

The CDR3 loop reads CASSDSTGFGEKLFF. CDR3 nucleotides: TGTGCCAGCAGCGATTCGACAGGGTTTGGTGAAAAACTGTTTTTT. The V gene is TRBV5-8, the J gene TRBJ1-4, with TRBD1 identical over 7 bases. Germline values: CDR1 SGHTS, CDR2 YDEGEE. Unmatched junction bases numbered 10, after V lost 4 bases and J lost 7 bases. The length of the CDR3 is 15 residues.

The J gene is TRBJ1-4, the V gene TRBV19; perhaps TRBD1 as D (6 bases). Germline lookup yields CDR1 LNHDA and CDR2 SQIVND (reference sequence). V lost 3 bases and J 6 bases, leaving 11 bases between the germline ends. This CDR3 is built from 14 residues. The CDR3: CASSIPGAHEKLFF. CDR3 sequence (DNA): TGTGCCAGTAGTATTCCAGGGGCCCATGAAAAACTGTTTTTT. The variable domain in full, with the rest retrieved from reference TRBV19 and TRBJ1-4, is DGGITQSPKYLFRKEGQNVTLSCEQNLNHDAMYWYRQDPGQGLRLIYYSQIVNDFQKGDIAEGYSVSREKKESFPLTVTSAQKNPTAFYLCASSIPGAHEKLFFGSGTQLSVL.